This T cell receptor (beta chain) came from a study of blood T cell repertoires in COVID-19. Study in general: Both acute and convalescent COVID-19 samples were obtained from the United States, Italy and Spain.

Many counts were recorded for this clone. The ends lost 7 bases at V and 4 bases at J; junction bases unmatched: 10. This CDR3 contains 15 residues. CDR1 is SQVTM, CDR2 ANQGSEA, per germline. Profiled with immunoSEQ multiplex PCR; TCRdb holds only in-frame clones, not every one. The table records about 170,000 clones, over 75% of them present only once. This chain uses TRBV29-1 with TRBJ2-3, with 11 bases aligning to TRBD2. The sequencing input was PBMCs or T cells enriched from blood (not recorded which). This sequence originates from a woman aged 18-29 years who had recovered from COVID-19. For the CDR3, the DNA is TGCAGCGCCATAGGGACTAGCGGTCCGTCAGATACGCAGTATTTT. Its protein is CSAIGTSGPSDTQYF.